These 14 T cell receptor beta chains were all obtained from the same sample, sequenced in a study of long-term antiretroviral therapy in people with HIV. An immunoSEQ assay, version v3.0, was performed at survey level. Some clones are missing from TCRdb's copy, which holds only in-frame ones; the method was immunoSEQ multiplex PCR. The repertoire has about 24,000 clones, roughly four fifths of them found once; the top ten carry 20% to 30%. This specimen was unsorted PBMCs, taken 0.4 years after starting antiretroviral therapy. Receptors were obtained from a man in his fifties or sixties with HIV.

The chain employs TRBV6-5 and TRBJ1-1; D ambiguous. Deletions cut 2 bases from V and 5 bases from J, with 6 bases between. CDR3 size: 12 residues. Germline CDR1 reads MNHEY; CDR2 reads SVGAGI. CDR3 sequence: CASSYTGTEAFF. The CDR3 coding sequence is TGTGCCAGCAGTTACACCGGGACTGAAGCTTTCTTT.

J is TRBJ1-5 and V is TRBV5-1; TRBD1 aligns across 10 bases. The CDR3 runs to 14 residues. With V trimmed by 4 bases and J by 4 bases, 2 bases remained unmatched. CDR1 and CDR2 from the germline V gene are SGHRS and YFSETQ. The CDR3 nucleotides are TGCGCCAGCAGCCCGGGACAGGGGAATCAGCCCCAGCATTTT. Translation: CASSPGQGNQPQHF.

The V call is TRBV25-1, the J call TRBJ2-7; possibly TRBD2 for D (6 bases). V was cut by 8 bases and J by 6 bases, with 17 bases left in between. This CDR3 has 13 residues. CDR1 and CDR2 from the germline V gene are MGHDK and SYGVNS. CDR3: CASGWDSSSEQYF. CDR3 sequence (DNA): TGTGCCAGCGGATGGGACTCCAGTTCCGAGCAGTACTTC.

This sequence joins TRBV19 and TRBJ1-1, with TRBD1 identical over 7 bases. Germline V gives CDR1 LNHDA, CDR2 SQIVND (reference sequence). Losses at the gene ends were 4 bases for V and 1 base for J; bases not matched to a gene: 3. The CDR3 contains 14 residues. The CDR3 nucleotides read TGTGCCAGTAGTAAGGGACAGACGAACACTGAAGCTTTCTTT. It yields the protein CASSKGQTNTEAFF.

The chain couples TRBV25-1 to TRBJ2-2, with D hard to call. Per germline, CDR1 MGHDK and CDR2 SYGVNS. V was shortened by 2 bases and J by 5 bases, with 6 bases between the two germline ends. The CDR3 sequence is 13 residues long. This CDR3 is CASSEQQTGELFF. CDR3 sequence (DNA): TGTGCCAGCAGTGAACAACAGACCGGGGAGCTGTTTTTT. Using reference TRBV25-1 and TRBJ2-2 for the parts outside the CDR3, the full variable domain is EADIYQTPRYLVIGTGKKITLECSQTMGHDKMYWYQQDPGMELHLIHYSYGVNSTEKGDLSSESTVSRIRTEHFPLTLESARPSHTSQYLCASSEQQTGELFFGEGSRLTVL.

The chain couples TRBV6-4 to TRBJ1-1, with D uncertain. Trimming left V 3 bases short and J 1 base short, with 9 bases between. Germline V lookup: CDR1 MRHNA, CDR2 SNTAGT. This CDR3 contains 14 residues. The CDR3 nucleotides are TGTGCCAGCAGTGAGTCCTCTGGGAACACTGAAGCTTTCTTT. This translates into CASSESSGNTEAFF.

The rearrangement uses TRBV6-5 and TRBJ2-3; TRBD2 aligns across 14 bases. Germline CDR1 MNHEY, CDR2 SVGAGI. V was pared by 2 bases and J by 9 bases, with 4 bases of the junction left unmatched. CDR3 size: 15 residues. The CDR3 DNA reads as TGTGCCAGCAGTTACCCGACTAGCGGGGGGGACACGCAGTATTTT. Its protein is CASSYPTSGGDTQYF.

This chain uses TRBV4-1 with TRBJ1-2, with TRBD1 as a possible D gene (6 bases). Germline V gene sequence: CDR1 MGHRA, CDR2 YSYEKL. V lost 3 bases and J 6 bases, leaving 14 bases between the germline ends. The CDR3 is made up of 14 amino acids. CDR3 sequence: CASSHLGQRDGYTF. The CDR3 nucleotides read TGCGCCAGCAGCCACCTCGGACAGAGAGATGGCTACACCTTC.

V is TRBV7-8 and J is TRBJ2-7; 12 bases map to TRBD1. Germline assignment: CDR1 SGHVS and CDR2 FQNEAQ. Trimming cost V 5 bases and J 2 bases; bases outside gene matches: 1. CDR3 length equals 14 residues. The CDR3 reads CASSRDRGPYEQYF. The CDR3 DNA reads as TGTGCCAGCAGCCGGGACAGGGGGCCCTACGAGCAGTACTTC.

The CDR3 is CATTSGANVLTF. CDR3 in DNA: TGCGCCACCACGTCTGGGGCCAACGTCCTGACTTTC. The genes are TRBV5-1 and TRBJ2-6; no reliable D call. V lost 9 bases, J lost 1 base, and 5 bases lay in between. This CDR3 has 12 residues. In germline, CDR1 is SGHRS, CDR2 YFSETQ.

J is TRBJ2-3 and V is TRBV6-5, with a possible D match to TRBD1 (5 bases). Germline CDR1 and CDR2: MNHEY and SVGAGI. V lost 0 bases and J 0 bases, leaving 7 bases between the germline ends. This CDR3 spans 15 amino acids. In DNA form, the CDR3 reads TGTGCCAGCAGTTACTCGACAGCTAGCACAGATACGCAGTATTTT. Residues: CASSYSTASTDTQYF.

This clone was detected once. This chain connects TRBV5-1 to TRBJ1-1, with D hard to call. Deletions cut 3 bases from V and 0 bases from J, with 18 bases between. The CDR3 has 17 residues. CDR1 and CDR2 (germline): SGHRS, YFSETQ. This CDR3 reads CASSSTPSAGVNTEAFF. CDR3 sequence (DNA): TGCGCCAGCAGCTCCACACCTTCCGCTGGGGTGAACACTGAAGCTTTCTTT.

The rearrangement links TRBV28 to TRBJ1-1, with D unresolved. This CDR3 has 10 amino acids. Germline V gene lookup returns CDR1 MDHEN and CDR2 SYDVKM. Deletions cut 9 bases from V and 11 bases from J, with 13 bases between. The chain's CDR3 is CASATQEAFF. The CDR3 coding sequence is TGTGCCAGTGCTACCCAGGAGGCTTTCTTT.

The chain is built from TRBV5-6 and TRBJ1-2; D is ambiguous. V lost 0 bases to trimming and J lost 0 bases, with 6 bases between them. The CDR3 spans 14 residues. Looked up from germline, CDR1 is SGHDT and CDR2 is YYEEEE. As DNA, the CDR3 is TGTGCCAGCAGCTTGGGGATAGCTAACTATGGCTACACCTTC. Protein: CASSLGIANYGYTF.